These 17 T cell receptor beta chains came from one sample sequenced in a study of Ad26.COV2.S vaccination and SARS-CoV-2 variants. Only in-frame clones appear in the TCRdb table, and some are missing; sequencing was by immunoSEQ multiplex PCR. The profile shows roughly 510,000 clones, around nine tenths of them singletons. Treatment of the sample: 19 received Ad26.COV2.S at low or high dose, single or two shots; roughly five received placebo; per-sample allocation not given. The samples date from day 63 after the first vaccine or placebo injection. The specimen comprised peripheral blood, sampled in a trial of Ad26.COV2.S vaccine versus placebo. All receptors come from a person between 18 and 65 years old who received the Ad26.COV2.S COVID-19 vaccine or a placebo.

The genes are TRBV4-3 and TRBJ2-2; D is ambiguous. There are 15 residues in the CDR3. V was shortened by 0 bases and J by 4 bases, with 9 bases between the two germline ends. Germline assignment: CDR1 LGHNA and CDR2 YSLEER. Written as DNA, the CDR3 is TGCGCCAGCAGCCAAGATCAAGGGATCACCGGGGAGCTGTTTTTT. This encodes CASSQDQGITGELFF.

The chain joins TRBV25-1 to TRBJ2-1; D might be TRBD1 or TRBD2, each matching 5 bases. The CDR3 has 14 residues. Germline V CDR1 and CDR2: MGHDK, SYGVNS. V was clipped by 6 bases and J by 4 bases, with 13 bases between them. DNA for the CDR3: TGTGCCAGCAGGGTCACGGGACCATACAATGAGCAGTTCTTC. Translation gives CASRVTGPYNEQFF. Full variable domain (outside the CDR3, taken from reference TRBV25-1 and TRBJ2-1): EADIYQTPRYLVIGTGKKITLECSQTMGHDKMYWYQQDPGMELHLIHYSYGVNSTEKGDLSSESTVSRIRTEHFPLTLESARPSHTSQYLCASRVTGPYNEQFFGPGTRLTVL.

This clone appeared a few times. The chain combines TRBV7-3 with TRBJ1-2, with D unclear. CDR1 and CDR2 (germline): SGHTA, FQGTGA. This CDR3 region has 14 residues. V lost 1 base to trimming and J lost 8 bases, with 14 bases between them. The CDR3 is CASSLRGGGNGYTF. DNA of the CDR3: TGTGCCAGCAGCTTAAGAGGAGGAGGGAACGGCTACACCTTC.

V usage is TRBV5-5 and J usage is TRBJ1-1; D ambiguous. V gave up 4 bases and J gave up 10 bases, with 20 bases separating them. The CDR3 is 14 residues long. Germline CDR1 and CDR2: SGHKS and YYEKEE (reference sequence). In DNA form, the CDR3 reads TGTGCCAGCAGCCCCCCCGGTCGGGATTCGGTAGCTTTCTTT. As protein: CASSPPGRDSVAFF.

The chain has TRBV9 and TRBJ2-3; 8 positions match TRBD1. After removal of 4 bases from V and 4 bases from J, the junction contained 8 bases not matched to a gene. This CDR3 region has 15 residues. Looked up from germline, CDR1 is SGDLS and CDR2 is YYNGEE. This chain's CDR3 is CASSTRQGLPDTQYF. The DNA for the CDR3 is TGTGCCAGCAGCACCCGACAGGGGTTGCCAGATACGCAGTATTTT.

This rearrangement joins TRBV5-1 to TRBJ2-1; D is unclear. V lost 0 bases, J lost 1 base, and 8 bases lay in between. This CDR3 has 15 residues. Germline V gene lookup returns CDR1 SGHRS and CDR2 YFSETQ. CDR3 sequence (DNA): TGCGCCAGCAGCTTGGCGGTAGGGTCCTACAATGAGCAGTTCTTC. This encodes CASSLAVGSYNEQFF.

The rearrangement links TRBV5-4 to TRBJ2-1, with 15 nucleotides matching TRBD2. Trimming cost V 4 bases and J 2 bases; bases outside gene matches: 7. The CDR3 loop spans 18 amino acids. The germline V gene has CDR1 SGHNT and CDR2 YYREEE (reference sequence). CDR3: CASSRGLAGGGAYNEQFF. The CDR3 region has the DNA TGTGCCAGCAGCCGTGGACTAGCGGGAGGGGGAGCCTACAATGAGCAGTTCTTC. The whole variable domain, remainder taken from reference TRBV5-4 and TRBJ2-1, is ETGVTQSPTHLIKTRGQQVTLRCSSQSGHNTVSWYQQALGQGPQFIFQYYREEENGRGNFPPRFSGLQFPNYSSELNVNALELDDSALYLCASSRGLAGGGAYNEQFFGPGTRLTVL.

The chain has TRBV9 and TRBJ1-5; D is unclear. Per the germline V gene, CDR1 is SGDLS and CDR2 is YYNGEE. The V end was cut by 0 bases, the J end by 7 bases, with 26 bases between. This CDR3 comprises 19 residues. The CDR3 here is CASSVEFLGRRRIGQPQHF. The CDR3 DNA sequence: TGTGCCAGCAGCGTAGAATTTTTGGGCCGACGGAGGATTGGACAGCCCCAGCATTTT.

CDR3 coding DNA: TGTGCCAGCAGTCCCGCCTCAAATCGCTACAATGAGCAGTTCTTC. Translation: CASSPASNRYNEQFF. The chain has TRBV28 and TRBJ2-1; no clear D. Germline CDR1 and CDR2: MDHEN and SYDVKM. V lost 5 bases to trimming and J lost 3 bases, with 14 bases between them. The CDR3 is made up of 15 amino acids.

Written as DNA, the CDR3 is TGTGCCAGCAGCTCATTCGACGGGAATGAGCAGTTCTTC. This encodes CASSSFDGNEQFF. The V and J genes are TRBV7-3 and TRBJ2-1, with D unresolved. Trimming pared 4 bases from V and 7 bases from J, leaving 11 bases between. From germline, CDR1 is SGHTA and CDR2 FQGTGA. The CDR3 has 13 residues.

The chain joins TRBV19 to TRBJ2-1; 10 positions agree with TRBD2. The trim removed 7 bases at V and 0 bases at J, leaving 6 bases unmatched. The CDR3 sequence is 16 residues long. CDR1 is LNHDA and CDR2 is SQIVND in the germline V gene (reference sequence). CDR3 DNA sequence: TGTGCCAGTAATAGCGGGAGGCTAAGCTCCTACAATGAGCAGTTCTTC. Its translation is CASNSGRLSSYNEQFF. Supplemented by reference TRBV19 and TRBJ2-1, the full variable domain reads DGGITQSPKYLFRKEGQNVTLSCEQNLNHDAMYWYRQDPGQGLRLIYYSQIVNDFQKGDIAEGYSVSREKKESFPLTVTSAQKNPTAFYLCASNSGRLSSYNEQFFGPGTRLTVL.

The CDR3 loop reads CASSRRGTHTGELFF. For the CDR3, the DNA is TGTGCCAGCTCTAGGCGGGGAACACACACCGGGGAGCTGTTTTTT. The V and J genes are TRBV27 and TRBJ2-2; perhaps TRBD2 as D (6 bases). The CDR3 extends over 15 amino acids. V dropped 8 bases and J dropped 3 bases, with 16 bases sitting between them. In germline, CDR1 is MNHEY, CDR2 SMNVEV (reference sequence).

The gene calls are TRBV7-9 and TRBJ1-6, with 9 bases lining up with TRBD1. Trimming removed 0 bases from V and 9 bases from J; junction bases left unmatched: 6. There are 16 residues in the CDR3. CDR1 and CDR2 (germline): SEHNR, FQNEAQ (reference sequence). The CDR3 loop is CASSLASGTGFSPLHF. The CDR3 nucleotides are TGTGCCAGCAGCTTAGCCTCGGGGACAGGGTTTTCACCCCTCCACTTT.

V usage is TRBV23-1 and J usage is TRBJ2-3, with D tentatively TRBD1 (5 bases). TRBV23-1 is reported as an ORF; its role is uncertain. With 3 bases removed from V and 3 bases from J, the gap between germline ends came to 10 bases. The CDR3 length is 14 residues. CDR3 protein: CASSHGRVTDTQYF. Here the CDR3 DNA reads TGCGCCAGCAGTCACGGCAGGGTAACAGATACGCAGTATTTT.

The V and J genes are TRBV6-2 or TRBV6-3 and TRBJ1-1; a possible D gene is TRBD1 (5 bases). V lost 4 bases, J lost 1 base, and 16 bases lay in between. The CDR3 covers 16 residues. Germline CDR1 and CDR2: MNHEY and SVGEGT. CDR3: CASSWEGARGNTEAFF. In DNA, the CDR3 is TGTGCCAGCAGTTGGGAAGGGGCACGGGGGAACACTGAAGCTTTCTTT.

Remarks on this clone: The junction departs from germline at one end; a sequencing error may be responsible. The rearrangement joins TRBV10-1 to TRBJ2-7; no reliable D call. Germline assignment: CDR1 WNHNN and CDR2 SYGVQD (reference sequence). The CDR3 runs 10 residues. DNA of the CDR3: TGCGCCAGGGGCCCACAGTTGCCCGTCTTC. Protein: CARGPQLPVF.

The CDR3 protein is CASSRVQLNQPQHF. DNA for the CDR3: TGTGCCAGTAGTAGAGTCCAGTTAAATCAGCCCCAGCATTTT. The J gene is TRBJ1-5, the V gene TRBV19; D not certain. Trimming pared 4 bases from V and 4 bases from J, leaving 11 bases between. The CDR3 spans 14 residues. CDR1 is LNHDA, CDR2 SQIVND, per germline (reference sequence).